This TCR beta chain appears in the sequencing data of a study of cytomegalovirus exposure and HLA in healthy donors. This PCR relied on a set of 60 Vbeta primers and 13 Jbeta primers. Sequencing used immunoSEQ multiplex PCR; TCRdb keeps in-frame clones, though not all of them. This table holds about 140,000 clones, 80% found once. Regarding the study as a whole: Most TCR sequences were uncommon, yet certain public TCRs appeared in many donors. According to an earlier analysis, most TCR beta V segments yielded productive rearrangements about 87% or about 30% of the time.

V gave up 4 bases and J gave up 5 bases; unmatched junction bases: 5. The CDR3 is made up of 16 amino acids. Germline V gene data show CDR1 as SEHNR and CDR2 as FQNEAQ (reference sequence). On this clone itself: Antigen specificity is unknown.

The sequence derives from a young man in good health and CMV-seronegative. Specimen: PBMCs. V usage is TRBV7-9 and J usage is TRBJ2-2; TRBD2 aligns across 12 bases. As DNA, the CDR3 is TGTGCCAGCAGCTCTGGACTAGCGGGAAGGACCGGGGAGCTGTTTTTT. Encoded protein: CASSSGLAGRTGELFF.